This TCR beta chain was captured by sequencing in a study of cytomegalovirus exposure and HLA in healthy donors. Study-wide points: It was confirmed in vitro that a few of the CMV-associated chains were specific for CMV antigens. HLA-A and HLA-B allele assignments for most subjects were reportedly predicted accurately using TCR beta sequences. Excluded: some indistinguishable V segments such as TRBV6-2 and TRBV6-3. A prior analysis recorded that most TCR beta V segments were productive about 87% or about 30% of the time.

CDR3 length: 15 residues. CDR1 MDHEN and CDR2 SYDVKM come from the germline V gene. The V and J ends lost 1 base and 3 bases, in that order; junction bases with no gene match: 3. Points on this clone: Its cognate antigen is unknown.

The PCR used 60 Vbeta and 13 Jbeta primers. This table comes from immunoSEQ multiplex PCR, and its TCRdb copy is limited to in-frame clones, with some not included. The repertoire holds some 180,000 clones, with approximately 80% as singletons. The chain combines TRBV28 with TRBJ2-1; TRBD2 agrees at 7 bases. Sequenced: PBMCs. This clonotype was obtained from a man between 18 and 29 years old in good health and CMV-seronegative. The CDR3 here is CASSLYGGSYNEQFF. CDR3 nucleotides: TGTGCCAGCAGTTTATACGGCGGGAGCTACAATGAGCAGTTCTTC.